These 30 T cell receptor beta chains share one sample of origin, sequenced in a study of CD8 T cells in Susac syndrome (dated by TCRdb to the late 2010s). Preparation of the library involved the immunoSEQ multiplex PCR assay. RNA was extracted with the RNeasy kit and about 0.5 to 1 ug was reverse transcribed using random hexamers. The public reads were quality trimmed at Q25 with fastp and then assembled into clones with MiXCR by TCRdb, keeping productive beta chains. Duplicate CDR3 protein sequences are folded into a single record with the most common DNA and genes. Within this sample are a few hundred thousand distinct CDR3 sequences, with approximately 95% of them counted one time only. Roughly 0.1% of the sample belongs to the ten largest clones. Sequenced sample: CD4+ T cells from PBMCs. Receptors originate from a human donor with multiple sclerosis.

This clonotype was seen more than once but under ten times. J is TRBJ2-1 and V is TRBV5-6; 9 bases agree with TRBD2. This CDR3 is built from 15 residues. V dropped 1 base and J dropped 4; count of bases not matched to a gene: 3. Germline values: CDR1 SGHDT, CDR2 YYEEEE. The CDR3 nucleotides read TGTGCCAGCAGCTTGAGAGCGGGAGGATACAATGAGCAGTTCTTC. This sequence encodes CASSLRAGGYNEQFF. The whole variable domain, filled in from reference TRBV5-6 and TRBJ2-1, reads DAGVTQSPTHLIKTRGQQVTLRCSPKSGHDTVSWYQQALGQGPQFIFQYYEEEERQRGNFPDRFSGHQFPNYSSELNVNALLLGDSALYLCASSLRAGGYNEQFFGPGTRLTVL.

The chain couples TRBV20-1 to TRBJ2-5, with 10 positions matching TRBD2. Trimming removed 6 bases from V and 2 bases from J; junction bases left unmatched: 6. The CDR3 contains 14 residues. Germline assignment: CDR1 DFQATT and CDR2 SNEGSKA (reference sequence). As DNA, the CDR3 is TGCAGTGCCCTGTCGACTAGCGGGCAAGAGACCCAGTACTTC. Translating gives CSALSTSGQETQYF.

The V call is TRBV5-6, the J call TRBJ2-2; 9 bases line up with TRBD1. Germline V lookup: CDR1 SGHDT, CDR2 YYEEEE. The CDR3 consists of 15 residues. The V segment lost 4 bases and the J segment 5 bases; nucleotides outside the gene matches: 6. The CDR3 coding sequence is TGTGCCAGCAGCACGGGGACAGGGAGGACCGGGGAGCTGTTTTTT. Translated, it gives CASSTGTGRTGELFF.

This clonotype appeared once. The chain's CDR3 is CASSYLWGQETQYF. DNA of the CDR3: TGTGCCAGCAGTTACCTTTGGGGACAAGAGACCCAGTACTTC. The genes are TRBV6-5 and TRBJ2-5, with unresolved D. V was trimmed by 2 bases and J by 2 bases, leaving 9 bases between them. Per germline, CDR1 MNHEY and CDR2 SVGAGI. This CDR3 region has 14 residues.

CDR3 nucleotide sequence: TGCGCCAGCAGTCAATCATACACTAACACTGAAGCTTTCTTT. Protein sequence: CASSQSYTNTEAFF. The chain uses TRBV23-1 and TRBJ1-1; D is unclear. TRBV23-1 is designated an ORF whose function remains uncertain. The germline V and J ends were trimmed by 0 bases and 2 bases, with 7 bases remaining between them. There are 14 residues in the CDR3.

This chain joins TRBV9 and TRBJ2-1, with 10 nucleotides matching TRBD2. CDR1 and CDR2 (germline): SGDLS, YYNGEE. This CDR3 is 16 amino acids long. The junction had 8 bases not matched to a gene; V was cut back by 0 bases and J by 8 bases. Here the CDR3 DNA reads TGTGCCAGCAGCGTAGATCCTAGCGGGAGTAACTATGAGCAGTTCTTC. Protein sequence: CASSVDPSGSNYEQFF.

Written as DNA, the CDR3 is TGTGCCTCCGGACAGGTCGGAGAGACCCAGTACTTC. This sequence encodes CASGQVGETQYF. The chain is built from TRBV10-3 and TRBJ2-5; 7 nucleotides align to TRBD1. The V gene end was trimmed by 11 bases and the J gene end by 4 bases; junction bases not matched to a gene: 7. CDR1 and CDR2 from the germline V gene are ENHRY and SYGVKD. The CDR3 is made up of 12 amino acids.

The chain joins TRBV29-1 to TRBJ2-6; D gene unclear. The CDR3 consists of 17 residues. V lost 7 bases to trimming and J lost 1 base, with 20 bases between them. CDR1 and CDR2 (germline): SQVTM, ANQGSEA. The CDR3 DNA follows: TGCAGCGCCGCCGGTAGGACCGAACAGTCTGGGGCCAACGTCCTGACTTTC. The encoded protein is CSAAGRTEQSGANVLTF.

V is TRBV28 and J is TRBJ1-1; 7 nucleotides match TRBD1. Unmatched junction bases numbered 2, after V lost 1 base and J lost 9 bases. This CDR3 contains 12 residues. Germline assignment: CDR1 MDHEN and CDR2 SYDVKM. The CDR3 spells CASSLLGQQAFF. The CDR3 nucleotides are TGTGCCAGCAGTTTATTGGGACAGCAAGCTTTCTTT.

The chain joins TRBV5-6 to TRBJ2-1; D may correspond to TRBD1 or TRBD2 (5 bases each). V gave up 4 bases and J gave up 8 bases, with 16 bases separating them. The CDR3 consists of 14 residues. Germline V CDR1 and CDR2: SGHDT, YYEEEE. The CDR3 DNA reads TGTGCCAGCAGCCCGGGACCTCGAATCGATGAGCAGTTCTTC. Translated, it gives CASSPGPRIDEQFF.

V usage is TRBV9 and J usage is TRBJ2-1; 7 positions agree with TRBD2. This CDR3 is built from 16 residues. V gave up 0 bases and J gave up 2 bases; unmatched junction bases: 5. Looked up from germline, CDR1 is SGDLS and CDR2 is YYNGEE. This CDR3 reads CASSVDPRGTYNEQFF. The CDR3 nucleotides read TGTGCCAGCAGCGTAGACCCGCGGGGGACCTACAATGAGCAGTTCTTC.

CDR3: CSARRGSEKLFF. The DNA of the CDR3 is TGCAGTGCTCGGAGGGGGTCTGAAAAACTGTTTTTT. The V gene is TRBV20-1, the J gene TRBJ1-4, with D possibly matching TRBD1 (6 bases). The germline V gene has CDR1 DFQATT and CDR2 SNEGSKA (reference sequence). Trimming took off 5 bases at V and 7 bases at J, with 11 bases between the two ends. This CDR3 contains 12 residues.

As for this clonotype: The germline gene is not matched at one end of the junction; a read error may be the cause. This rearrangement joins TRBV5-4 to TRBJ2-1; D gene unclear. This CDR3 is 15 amino acids long. Germline CDR1 is SGHNT and CDR2 is YYREEE (reference sequence). The CDR3 sequence: CASSSPASPFRPMVF. The CDR3 DNA is TGTGCCAGCAGCTCGCCCGCATCCCCTTTTAGGCCTATGGTCTTC.

The chain links TRBV13 to TRBJ2-3, with 12 bases identical to TRBD2. The CDR3 is made up of 18 amino acids. Germline V gene data show CDR1 as PRHDT and CDR2 as FYEKMQ (reference sequence). The V gene end was trimmed by 5 bases and the J gene end by 0 bases; junction bases not matched to a gene: 9. Here the CDR3 DNA reads TGTGCCAGCAGCCTCGGACTAGCGGGGATATCGAGCACAGATACGCAGTATTTT. Encoded protein: CASSLGLAGISSTDTQYF.

The CDR3 DNA is TGCAGCGTCCCTAGCGGGAGCCAGACCCAGTACTTC. Translation: CSVPSGSQTQYF. The chain is built from TRBV29-1 and TRBJ2-5; 10 bases match TRBD2. Looked up from germline, CDR1 is SQVTM and CDR2 is ANQGSEA. This CDR3 is 12 amino acids long. The ends lost 6 bases at V and 6 bases at J; junction bases unmatched: 4. The variable domain in full, with the rest retrieved from reference TRBV29-1 and TRBJ2-5, is SAVISQKPSRDICQRGTSLTIQCQVDSQVTMMFWYRQQPGQSLTLIATANQGSEATYESGFVIDKFPISRPNLTFSTLTVSNMSPEDSSIYLCSVPSGSQTQYFGPGTRLLVL.

CDR3 nucleotide sequence: TGCAGCGTCATCCTAGCGGGAGGTTTGGACATTCAGTACTTC. This sequence encodes CSVILAGGLDIQYF. The rearrangement links TRBV29-1 to TRBJ2-4; 11 positions match TRBD2. V dropped 6 bases and J dropped 8; count of bases not matched to a gene: 9. CDR1 and CDR2 (germline): SQVTM, ANQGSEA. The CDR3 extends over 14 amino acids.

The genes are TRBV5-1 and TRBJ2-3; 10 nucleotides agree with TRBD1. The CDR3 contains 12 residues. The germline gives CDR1 SGHRS, CDR2 YFSETQ. V was pared by 0 bases and J by 15 bases, with 4 bases of the junction left unmatched. The CDR3 DNA sequence: TGCGCCAGCAGCTTGGGACAGGGGGCCCTCTATTTT. Translating it yields CASSLGQGALYF.

The rearrangement uses TRBV5-1 and TRBJ1-2, with D possibly being TRBD1 (5 bases). V was pared by 0 bases and J by 8 bases, with 14 bases between. Germline values: CDR1 SGHRS, CDR2 YFSETQ. The length of the CDR3 is 14 residues. In DNA form, the CDR3 reads TGCGCCAGCAGCTTGGACGGGGGAGCAGGCGGCTACACCTTC. It translates to CASSLDGGAGGYTF.

For the CDR3, the DNA is TGTGCCAGTAGTTCTCGGACAGATAATTCACCCCTCCACTTT. It specifies CASSSRTDNSPLHF. The chain combines TRBV19 with TRBJ1-6; TRBD1 is a possible D gene (6 bases). V lost 5 bases and J 5 bases, leaving 10 bases between the germline ends. This CDR3 is 14 amino acids long. Germline CDR1 reads LNHDA; CDR2 reads SQIVND (reference sequence).

This chain uses TRBV5-1 with TRBJ2-6; a possible D gene is TRBD1 (5 bases). The CDR3 has 14 residues. V was trimmed by 5 bases and J by 2 bases, leaving 8 bases between them. Germline CDR1 reads SGHRS; CDR2 reads YFSETQ. The CDR3 sequence is CASSPRAGANVLTF. DNA for the CDR3: TGCGCCAGCAGTCCCAGGGCTGGGGCCAACGTCCTGACTTTC. Using reference TRBV5-1 and TRBJ2-6 for the parts outside the CDR3, the full variable domain is KAGVTQTPRYLIKTRGQQVTLSCSPISGHRSVSWYQQTPGQGLQFLFEYFSETQRNKGNFPGRFSGRQFSNSRSEMNVSTLELGDSALYLCASSPRAGANVLTFGAGSRLTVL.

The CDR3 DNA reads TGTGCCAGCTCACGGGTGGGGAACTACGAGCAGTACTTC. Its translation: CASSRVGNYEQYF. The V and J genes are TRBV18 and TRBJ2-7, with D uncertain. The CDR3 has 13 residues. Per the germline V gene, CDR1 is KGHSH and CDR2 is LQKENI. The germline V and J ends were trimmed by 4 bases and 3 bases, with 10 bases remaining between them.

This sequence joins TRBV27 and TRBJ1-1; weak D call: TRBD1 (5 bases). V was cut by 3 bases and J by 4 bases, with 15 bases left in between. This CDR3 has 15 residues. Germline loops: CDR1 MNHEY, CDR2 SMNVEV (reference sequence). CDR3 region: CASSLLPSGGTEAFF. CDR3 in DNA: TGTGCCAGCAGTTTGCTACCCTCCGGGGGCACTGAAGCTTTCTTT.

The genes are TRBV3-1 and TRBJ2-1; no definite D call. With 0 bases removed from V and 9 bases from J, the gap between germline ends came to 6 bases. Germline V gene sequence: CDR1 LGHDT, CDR2 YNNKEL (reference sequence). The CDR3 covers 12 residues. CDR3 nucleotides: TGTGCCAGCAGCCAAGAGTACTCTGAGCAGTTCTTC. It codes for CASSQEYSEQFF.

The rearrangement uses TRBV12-3 or TRBV12-4 and TRBJ2-3; D not resolved. Trimming took 10 bases from V and 1 from J, leaving 9 bases between them. The length of the CDR3 is 12 residues. The CDR3: CATGSGTDTQYF. CDR3 in DNA: TGTGCCACCGGCAGCGGCACAGATACGCAGTATTTT.

The chain couples TRBV27 to TRBJ2-7; D gene uncertain. V lost 0 bases, J lost 4 bases, and 7 bases lay in between. The CDR3 extends over 13 amino acids. Germline V gene sequence: CDR1 MNHEY, CDR2 SMNVEV (reference sequence). The chain's CDR3 is CASSLSEGYEQYF. The CDR3 region has the DNA TGTGCCAGCAGTTTATCGGAAGGGTACGAGCAGTACTTC.

The V and J genes are TRBV29-1 and TRBJ2-1, with TRBD2 matching over 8 bases. Per germline, CDR1 SQVTM and CDR2 ANQGSEA. Trimming took 4 bases from V and 3 from J; bases not matched to a gene: 11. This CDR3 region has 16 residues. The CDR3 bases are TGCAGCGTTGTCGGGCTAGCGGGCGTCAACTACAATGAGCAGTTCTTC. It yields the protein CSVVGLAGVNYNEQFF.

In this sample, this clonotype turned up once. The CDR3 region is CAWKGEKLFF. In DNA form, the CDR3 reads TGTGCCTGGAAGGGTGAAAAACTGTTTTTT. The J gene is TRBJ1-4, the V gene TRBV30; D is uncertain. The germline CDR1 and CDR2 sequences are GTSNPN and SVGIG (reference sequence). The CDR3 spans 10 residues. V was shortened by 4 bases and J by 7 bases, with 4 bases between the two germline ends.

This sequence joins TRBV29-1 and TRBJ2-7; D is possibly TRBD1 (6 bases). Germline V gene lookup returns CDR1 SQVTM and CDR2 ANQGSEA. V was cut by 6 bases and J by 7 bases, with 16 bases left in between. The CDR3 has 12 amino acids. The CDR3 DNA is TGCAGCGTCCTCAGGGGTTCGAATGAGCAGTACTTC. Translation: CSVLRGSNEQYF.

V and J are TRBV29-1 and TRBJ1-4; a possible D gene is TRBD1 (5 bases). Between the trimmed V and J ends, which lost 0 bases and 8 bases, there was a span of 13 bases. The CDR3 totals 14 residues. Germline V gene sequence: CDR1 SQVTM, CDR2 ANQGSEA. CDR3 nucleotide sequence: TGCAGCGTTGAAGATCTGAGGGGAGGGGAAAAACTGTTTTTT. It specifies CSVEDLRGGEKLFF.

The rearrangement links TRBV20-1 to TRBJ2-3, with D possibly matching TRBD1 (6 bases). V shed 6 bases and J shed 0 bases, with 28 bases lying between them. Germline CDR1 is DFQATT and CDR2 is SNEGSKA (reference sequence). There are 19 residues in the CDR3. The CDR3 region has the DNA TGCAGTGCCCAAGGACAGCAGAAGACCAACAGCCGCAGCACAGATACGCAGTATTTT. Its translation is CSAQGQQKTNSRSTDTQYF.